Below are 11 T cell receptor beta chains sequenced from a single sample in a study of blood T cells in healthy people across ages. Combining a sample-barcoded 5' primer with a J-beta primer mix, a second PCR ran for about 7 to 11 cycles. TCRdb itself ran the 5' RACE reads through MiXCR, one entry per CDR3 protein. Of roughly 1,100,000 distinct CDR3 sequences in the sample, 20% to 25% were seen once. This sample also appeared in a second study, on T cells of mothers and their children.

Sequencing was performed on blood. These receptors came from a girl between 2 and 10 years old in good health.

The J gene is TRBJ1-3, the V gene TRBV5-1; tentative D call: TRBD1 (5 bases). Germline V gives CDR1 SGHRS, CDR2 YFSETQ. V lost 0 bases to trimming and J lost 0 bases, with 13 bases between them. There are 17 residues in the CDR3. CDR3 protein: CASSLDVDSSSGNTIYF. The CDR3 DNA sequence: TGCGCCAGCAGCTTGGATGTCGACAGCAGCTCTGGAAACACCATATATTTT. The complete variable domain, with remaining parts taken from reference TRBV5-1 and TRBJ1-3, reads KAGVTQTPRYLIKTRGQQVTLSCSPISGHRSVSWYQQTPGQGLQFLFEYFSETQRNKGNFPGRFSGRQFSNSRSEMNVSTLELGDSALYLCASSLDVDSSSGNTIYFGEGSWLTVV.

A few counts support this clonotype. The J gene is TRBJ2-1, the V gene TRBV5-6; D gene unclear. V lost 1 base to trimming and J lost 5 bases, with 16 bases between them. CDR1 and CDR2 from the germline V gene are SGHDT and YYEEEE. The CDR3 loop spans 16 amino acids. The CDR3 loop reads CASSLFMTVGDNEQFF. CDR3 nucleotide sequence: TGTGCCAGCAGCTTGTTTATGACTGTTGGGGACAATGAGCAGTTCTTC.

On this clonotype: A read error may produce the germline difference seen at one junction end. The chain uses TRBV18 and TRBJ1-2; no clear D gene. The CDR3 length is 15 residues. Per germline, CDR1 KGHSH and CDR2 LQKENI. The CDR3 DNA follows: TGTGCCAGCTCAGGATCTGGAACCCCTAACTATGGCTACCCCTTC. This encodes CASSGSGTPNYGYPF.

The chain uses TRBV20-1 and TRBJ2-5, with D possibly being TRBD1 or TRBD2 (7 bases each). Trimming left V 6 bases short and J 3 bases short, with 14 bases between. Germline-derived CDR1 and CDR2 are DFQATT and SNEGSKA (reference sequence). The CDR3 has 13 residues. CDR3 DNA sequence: TGCAGTGCCGGGGGGACAGTCGAAGAGACCCAGTACTTC. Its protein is CSAGGTVEETQYF.

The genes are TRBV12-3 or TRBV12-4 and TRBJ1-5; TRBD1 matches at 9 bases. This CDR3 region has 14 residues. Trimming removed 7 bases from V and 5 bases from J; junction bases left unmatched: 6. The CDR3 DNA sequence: TGTGCCAGCATGGAACACAGGGGGCATCAGCCCCAGCATTTT. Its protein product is CASMEHRGHQPQHF.

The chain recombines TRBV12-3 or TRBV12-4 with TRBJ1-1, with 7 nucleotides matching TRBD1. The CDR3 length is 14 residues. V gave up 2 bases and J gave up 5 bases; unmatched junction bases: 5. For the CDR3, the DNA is TGTGCCAGCAGTTTAAGGCAGGGGGAGACTGAAGCTTTCTTT. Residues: CASSLRQGETEAFF.

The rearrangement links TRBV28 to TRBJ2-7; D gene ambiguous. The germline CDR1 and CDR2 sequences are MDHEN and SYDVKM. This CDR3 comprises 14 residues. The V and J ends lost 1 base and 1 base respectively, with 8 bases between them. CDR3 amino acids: CASSLLRQSYEQYF. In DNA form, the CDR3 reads TGTGCCAGCAGTTTATTAAGGCAGTCCTACGAGCAGTACTTC.

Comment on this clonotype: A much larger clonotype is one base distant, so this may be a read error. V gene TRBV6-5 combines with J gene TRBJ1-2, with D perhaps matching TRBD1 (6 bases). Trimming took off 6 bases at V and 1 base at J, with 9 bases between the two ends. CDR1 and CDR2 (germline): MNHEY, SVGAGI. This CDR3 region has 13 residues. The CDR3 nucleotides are TGTGCCAGCAGCGGACAGTTTAACTATGGCTACACCTTC. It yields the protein CASSGQFNYGYTF.

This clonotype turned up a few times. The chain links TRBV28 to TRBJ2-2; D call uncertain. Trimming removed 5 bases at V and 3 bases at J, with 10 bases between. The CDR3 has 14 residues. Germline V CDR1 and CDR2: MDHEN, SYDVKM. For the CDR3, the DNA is TGTGCCAGCAGTGTCAGACCTTACACCGGGGAGCTGTTTTTT. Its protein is CASSVRPYTGELFF.

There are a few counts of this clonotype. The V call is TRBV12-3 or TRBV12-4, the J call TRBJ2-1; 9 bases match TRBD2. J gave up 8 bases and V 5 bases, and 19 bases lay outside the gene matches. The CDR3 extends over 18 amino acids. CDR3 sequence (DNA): TGTGCCAGCAGTCCCTTAACCGCCGGGACTAGCTTGGGCCATGAGCAGTTCTTC. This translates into CASSPLTAGTSLGHEQFF.

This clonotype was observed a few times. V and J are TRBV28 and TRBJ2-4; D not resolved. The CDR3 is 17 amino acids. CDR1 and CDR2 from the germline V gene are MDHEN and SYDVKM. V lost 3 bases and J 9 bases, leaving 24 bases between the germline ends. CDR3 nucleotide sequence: TGTGCCAGCAGTTTGTTTACGCAGGCCAAGCCGGTCGGCATTCAGTACTTC. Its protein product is CASSLFTQAKPVGIQYF.